The T cell receptor beta chain under discussion was sequenced for a study of cytomegalovirus exposure and HLA in healthy donors. Study-level points and caveats: Researchers catalogued 160 or so TCR beta chains as cytomegalovirus-associated.

The ends were cut back, 2 bases at V and 5 bases at J, with 9 bases in the middle. This CDR3 is 13 amino acids long. Per germline, CDR1 MNHEY and CDR2 SVGAGI. Regarding this clone: The antigen is not known.

PCR amplification relied on 60 Vbeta primers (plus 13 Jbeta primers). Generated by immunoSEQ multiplex PCR, the TCRdb table keeps only in-frame clones and is missing some. Counted here are 90,000 to 120,000 clones, about 77% occurring once; the ten biggest clones make up 4.5% to 5%. This TCR was recovered from a woman under 30 in good health and CMV-seropositive. Material for sequencing was PBMCs. V is TRBV6-5 and J is TRBJ1-1; a possible D gene is TRBD1 (5 bases). The CDR3: CASSYRGGTEAFF. CDR3 nucleotide sequence: TGTGCCAGCAGTTACCGGGGGGGGACTGAAGCTTTCTTT.